This T cell receptor beta chain derives from a study of vaccination and CD4 T cells after COVID-19 (dated by TCRdb to the early 2020s). Background for the entire study: Convalescent patients had a positive SARS-CoV-2 result on nasal swab PCR, and of these patients, under ten had mild disease and one had severe disease. Six males and four females were included in the convalescent cohort, with two Hispanic individuals, seven Caucasians, two Asians and one multiracial person represented. Each participant got two doses of either the Pfizer-BioNTech BNT162b2 vaccine (n=8) or the Moderna mRNA-1273 vaccine (n=2). Post-COVID blood samples were collected from convalescent patients a median of around 96 days after diagnosis, with a range of about 30 to 161 days. Post-vaccine blood samples were collected a median of about 66 days after the second vaccine dose, ranging from 14 to 241 days. A few convalescent patients gave samples both early after vaccination (day 14) and late after vaccination (days 161 to 241). For stimulating the cultures, overlapping spike peptide pools were used, derived from SARS-CoV-2 as well as from the common cold coronaviruses HCoV-NL63, HCoV-OC43 and HCoV-229E. Control cultures received a CEFX viral epitope pool as the positive control, an HIV-1 Nef peptide pool as the negative control, or no peptide. In around nine COVID-19 convalescent patients and several infection-naive healthy vaccine recipients, the spike-specific CD4+ TCR repertoire before mRNA vaccination was compared with the repertoire after mRNA vaccination.

Read against the paper, the sample's time point label means: late sampling 161 to 241 days after vaccination in a few convalescent patients. Sample treatment or condition, as interpreted from the label and publication: approximately 9-day PBMC culture with coronavirus spike peptide pools or control peptides (ViraFEST assay). The study used the ViraFEST assay, which expanded antigen-specific T cells with peptide pools and then identified expanded clonotypes by TCR sequencing. The positive SARS-CoV-2 PCR tests of the convalescent patients were dated from March to December 2020, before the Alpha, Beta and Delta variants emerged in the United States. Each well held 1.5 million to 2.5 million PBMCs cultured with about 9.8 ug/ml peptide pools in IMDM containing approximately 5% human AB serum and 9.5 to 10 IU/ml IL-2. On days 3 and 7, half of the culture medium was replaced with fresh IL-2-containing medium. After less than 12 days of culture, CD4+ T cells were isolated by negative selection using the EasySep CD4+ T cell isolation kit. PBMCs were separated from whole blood using Ficoll-Paque Plus gradient centrifugation and then either used fresh or cryopreserved at -140C. In general, triplicate wells were set up for every culture condition.

The germline V end is reduced by 4 bases and the J end by 1 base; junction bases left unmatched: 9. The CDR3 runs 19 residues from the cysteine to the phenylalanine. CDR3 DNA is the only sequence kept; it has 57 bases, read in frame from the first base. CDR1 and CDR2, per the germline V gene, are SGHRS and YFSETQ. This clonotype has just a few counts. What this receptor recognizes is not known. The input lacks base qualities; no much larger clone sits a single base away. Overall study results and their limits: Of the vaccine-specific clones in convalescent patients, 304 of 307, or nearly all, reacted only to SARS-CoV-2 spike and did not cross-react with common cold coronaviruses. Among the post-vaccine SARS-CoV-2-reactive clones in convalescent patients, a median about 86% showed up only after vaccination, which suggests vaccine-specific priming. Relatively few convalescent patients were included in the study, and early timepoints after natural infection were not analyzed. The median count of SARS-CoV-2-reactive clonotypes went up from 20 to 25 after infection to approximately 40 after vaccination, although the change was not significant.

The method was PCR. TCR sequencing of DNA from cultured CD4+ T cells used the Oncomine TCR Beta short-read assay at the Johns Hopkins FTIC core. The QIAamp micro DNA kit was used to extract genomic DNA from the cultured CD4+ T cells. Oncomine TCR Beta libraries from cultured CD4+ T cells were pooled with unique dual indexes and sequenced on an Illumina iSeq 100. In the source study's methods: Non-productive sequences were filtered out, and CDR3s that did not start with C, did not end with F or W, or were shorter than 7 amino acids were discarded. The MANAFEST web application was used to identify antigen-specific clonotypes by comparing peptide-stimulated wells against reference wells and other culture wells. An FDR below 0.05, an odds ratio above 5, and a productive frequency above 0.1% in at least two of three replicate wells were required for clones to be considered positive. Cross-reactive clonotypes were defined as significantly expanded in both SARS-CoV-2 spike wells and at least one common cold coronavirus spike condition. Levenshtein distances (stringdist) and unrooted phylogenetic trees (ape) in R version 3.6.1 were used to assess CDR3 homology. TCRdb itself trimmed the public reads at Q25 with fastp, ran MiXCR and retained productive beta chains. When rows share a CDR3 protein, they turn into one entry using the most common DNA and genes. The V and J calls shown here were made by TCRdb, not taken from the authors' results. This sample lists about 15,000 distinct CDR3 sequences; 52% were detected once. The ten largest clones capture around 18% of the sample.

This material consisted of CD4+ T cells from blood, cultured in vitro, taken about 7 months after SARS-CoV-2 vaccination. The chain joins TRBV5-1 to TRBJ2-1; 15 middle bases align to TRBD2. The source is a human donor who had recovered from COVID-19. CDR3 loop: CASSGEGLAGGPSYNEQFF. The bases are TGCGCCAGCAGCGGGGAGGGACTAGCGGGGGGACCATCCTACAATGAGCAGTTCTTC.